This paragraph covers one T cell receptor (beta chain) sequence. Its antigen is unknown. UMI-labeled 5' RACE yielded the TRB cDNA libraries. TCRdb reprocessed the 5' RACE reads, keeping one entry per CDR3 protein, no DNA. The table for this sample gives approximately 88,000 distinct CDR3 sequences. CD45RO-CCR7+CD27+CD95- cells counted as naive CD8+ T cells. This entry is derived from a study of CXCR3-negative and CXCR3-positive naive CD8 T cells. Study summary: Summed over all libraries, TRB reads came to around 140 million, with about 1.5 +/- 0.3 million per library. Points from the study as a whole: After cryopreservation, expression of CXCR3 was partially reduced, and most assays were run with fresh PBMCs. Memory CD8+ T cell repertoires were far less diverse than both naive subsets. Comparison of naive cells showed more hydrophobic TRB CDR3s in CXCR3-positive than in CXCR3-negative naive cells.

CDR1 is SEHNR and CDR2 is FQNEAQ in the germline V gene (reference sequence). CDR3 length: 14 amino acids. This rearrangement joins TRBV7-9 to TRBJ1-6; TCRdb designates TRBD1, a call that cannot be tested without DNA. Source material: naive CXCR3+ CD8+ T cells from blood. This sample's subset: CD45RO-CCR7+CD27+CD95- naive CD8+ T cells expressing CXCR3 (TNR3+). The sequence was obtained from a human donor in good health. Some clones in this sample may be carry-over from other donors' samples. The CDR3 sequence: CASSDGQGISPLHF.